The 24 T cell receptor beta chains below come from one sample, sequenced in a study of OX40 agonist ivuxolimab in advanced cancers. The repertoire was sequenced with immunoSEQ multiplex PCR; TCRdb's copy has only in-frame clones and lacks some. The sample has approximately 71,000 clones, 84% seen once; the top ten hold around 0.78%. The sequences come from CD4+ or CD8+ T cells sorted from blood, collected in a trial of the OX40 agonist ivuxolimab. These TCRs come from an adult with an advanced solid tumor such as melanoma, head and neck, liver or kidney cancer.

V gene TRBV7-2 combines with J gene TRBJ2-1; 9 bases line up with TRBD2. CDR1 and CDR2 (germline): SGHTA, FQGNSA. The CDR3 consists of 17 residues. V lost 3 bases and J lost 3; bases outside the gene matches: 9. CDR3: CASSFNLGLAFYNEQFF. The CDR3 region has the DNA TGTGCCAGCAGCTTTAATCTGGGACTAGCTTTCTACAATGAGCAGTTCTTC.

CDR3 protein: CASSLTSSSGNTIYF. In nucleotides, the CDR3 is TGCGCCAGCAGCTTAACGTCTTCTTCTGGAAACACCATATATTTT. The chain has TRBV5-1 and TRBJ1-3; D unresolved. CDR1 and CDR2 from the germline V gene are SGHRS and YFSETQ. Trimming shortened V by 2 bases and J by 1 base, and 10 bases separated the two germline ends. The CDR3 covers 15 residues.

The gene calls are TRBV6-1 and TRBJ2-3; D is perhaps TRBD1 or TRBD2 (5 bases each). Germline CDR1 reads MNHNS; CDR2 reads SASEGT. The CDR3 runs to 15 residues. V was pared by 8 bases and J by 0 bases, with 15 bases between. CDR3 amino acids: CASHGDRRSTDTQYF. Written as DNA, the CDR3 is TGTGCCAGCCACGGGGACCGGAGAAGCACAGATACGCAGTATTTT.

This clone occurred a few times. The chain employs TRBV30 and TRBJ1-5; D might be TRBD1 (6 bases). Looked up from germline, CDR1 is GTSNPN and CDR2 is SVGIG (reference sequence). Trimming pared 3 bases from V and 1 base from J, leaving 10 bases between. This CDR3 has 14 amino acids. DNA of the CDR3: TGTGCCTGGAGGGATCAGGGGAGCAATCAGCCCCAGCATTTT. Translation: CAWRDQGSNQPQHF.

The CDR3 DNA sequence: TGTGCCAGCAGTGATGGGTCCCCTTCTCGGGGGGCAACCGGGGAGCTGTTTTTT. Translating gives CASSDGSPSRGATGELFF. The chain carries TRBV2 and TRBJ2-2, with D maybe TRBD2 (7 bases). V was cut by 3 bases and J by 5 bases, with 22 bases left in between. The CDR3 sequence is 18 residues long. CDR1 and CDR2 (germline): SNHLY, FYNNEI.

V usage is TRBV6-5 and J usage is TRBJ1-3; possibly TRBD1 for D (5 bases). Germline V gene data show CDR1 as MNHEY and CDR2 as SVGAGI. Trimming removed 6 bases at V and 4 bases at J, with 16 bases between. The CDR3 sequence is 15 residues long. CDR3 sequence reads: CASRGTWVSGNTIYF. CDR3 DNA sequence: TGTGCCAGCAGGGGGACGTGGGTATCAGGAAACACCATATATTTT.

V is TRBV5-1 and J is TRBJ2-5; D uncertain. Germline V gives CDR1 SGHRS, CDR2 YFSETQ. With 1 base removed from V and 2 bases from J, the gap between germline ends came to 9 bases. This CDR3 has 14 residues. Here the CDR3 reads CASSLMAGQETQYF. The CDR3 DNA reads as TGCGCCAGCAGCTTGATGGCTGGACAAGAGACCCAGTACTTC.

This chain joins TRBV7-2 and TRBJ1-1, with a possible D match to TRBD1 (6 bases). The germline CDR1 and CDR2 sequences are SGHTA and FQGNSA. This CDR3 spans 14 amino acids. V was cut by 5 bases and J by 6 bases, with 16 bases left in between. The CDR3 is CASSPEGGRPEAFF. The CDR3 nucleotides read TGTGCCAGCAGCCCCGAGGGGGGGCGCCCTGAAGCTTTCTTT.

V and J are TRBV9 and TRBJ1-3; TRBD1 agrees at 9 bases. CDR1 and CDR2 (germline): SGDLS, YYNGEE. The CDR3 length is 18 residues. V lost 0 bases, J lost 3 bases, and 10 bases stayed unmatched. CDR3 coding DNA: TGTGCCAGCAGCGTAGCTACGGGGACAGGGTCCTATGGAAACACCATATATTTT. This gives the protein CASSVATGTGSYGNTIYF.

This chain links TRBV5-1 with TRBJ2-7, with 11 positions matching TRBD2. CDR1 and CDR2 from the germline V gene are SGHRS and YFSETQ. The J segment lost 10 bases and the V segment lost 7 bases, leaving 13 bases of the junction unmatched. This CDR3 has 14 amino acids. CDR3 region: CASAPGTSGTPQYF. The CDR3, as DNA: TGCGCCAGCGCCCCGGGGACTAGCGGAACACCACAGTACTTC.

The chain is built from TRBV19 and TRBJ2-2; D is unclear. Germline V gene sequence: CDR1 LNHDA, CDR2 SQIVND (reference sequence). The V end was cut by 5 bases, the J end by 6 bases, with 13 bases between. This CDR3 region has 14 residues. The CDR3 region is CASSAQVSPGELFF. The CDR3, as DNA: TGTGCCAGTAGTGCCCAGGTGTCGCCCGGGGAGCTGTTTTTT.

The V call is TRBV7-6, the J call TRBJ2-7; D is ambiguous. Trimming took 1 base from V and 2 from J, leaving 9 bases between them. Germline loops: CDR1 SGHVS, CDR2 FNYEAQ. The CDR3 spans 14 residues. The DNA for the CDR3 is TGTGCCAGCAGCTTAGTCGACCAGGCCTACGAGCAGTACTTC. It is translated as CASSLVDQAYEQYF.

The chain uses TRBV5-1 and TRBJ2-5, with 7 nucleotides matching TRBD1. This CDR3 region has 15 residues. J gave up 4 bases and V 1 base, and 7 bases lay outside the gene matches. Germline values: CDR1 SGHRS, CDR2 YFSETQ. CDR3 coding DNA: TGCGCCAGCAGCTTGATCGGACAGGCGCGAGAGACCCAGTACTTC. Amino acids: CASSLIGQARETQYF. Variable domain in full (rest from reference TRBV5-1 and TRBJ2-5): KAGVTQTPRYLIKTRGQQVTLSCSPISGHRSVSWYQQTPGQGLQFLFEYFSETQRNKGNFPGRFSGRQFSNSRSEMNVSTLELGDSALYLCASSLIGQARETQYFGPGTRLLVL.

The CDR3, as DNA: TGTGCCAGCTCACCACAGGCTAGCGGGAGAGAGACCCAGTACTTC. Translation gives CASSPQASGRETQYF. V usage is TRBV18 and J usage is TRBJ2-5, with TRBD2 matching 10 bases. Germline values: CDR1 KGHSH, CDR2 LQKENI. After removal of 1 base from V and 4 bases from J, the junction contained 3 bases not matched to a gene. This CDR3 is built from 15 residues.

The chain combines TRBV4-1 with TRBJ1-1; 7 nucleotides match TRBD1. Germline trimming cut 6 bases from V and 0 bases from J; bases unmatched to any gene: 4. The length of the CDR3 is 14 residues. Germline lookup yields CDR1 MGHRA and CDR2 YSYEKL. The CDR3 sequence: CASSRQGMNTEAFF. Written as DNA, the CDR3 is TGCGCCAGCAGTCGACAGGGCATGAACACTGAAGCTTTCTTT.

This clone appeared a single time. One junction end disagrees with the germline gene, perhaps due to a read error. The chain uses TRBV7-7 and TRBJ2-5; D assignment may be TRBD1 or TRBD2 (7 bases each). Per germline, CDR1 SSHAT and CDR2 FNYEAQ (reference sequence). The CDR3 is 16 amino acids. DNA for the CDR3: TGTGCTAGCAGCTTATACGGACCAGGGGGGGGAGAGACCCAGTACTTC. It translates to CASSLYGPGGGETQYF.

The V gene is TRBV29-1, the J gene TRBJ2-3, with D possibly matching TRBD2 (5 bases). Trimming stripped 7 bases from V and 4 bases from J, with 15 bases between. Germline CDR1 SQVTM, CDR2 ANQGSEA. CDR3 length: 13 residues. CDR3 coding DNA: TGCAGCGCTGGGTCGGAGGTTGCAGATACGCAGTATTTT. This sequence encodes CSAGSEVADTQYF.

This clone has just one count. The V gene is TRBV4-2, the J gene TRBJ2-7; D is unclear. Trimming left V 6 bases short and J 3 bases short, with 12 bases between. The CDR3 extends over 13 amino acids. Germline loops: CDR1 LGHNA, CDR2 YNFKEQ. The CDR3 is CASSDSDGYEQYF. CDR3 DNA: TGTGCCAGCAGTGATTCGGATGGCTACGAGCAGTACTTC.

CDR3 sequence: CASSIGLAIIPDTQYF. The CDR3 DNA reads TGTGCCAGCAGCATCGGACTAGCGATAATCCCAGATACGCAGTATTTT. J is TRBJ2-3 and V is TRBV11-2, with TRBD2 identical over 9 bases. From germline, CDR1 is SGHAT and CDR2 FQNNGV. The CDR3 contains 16 residues. J was trimmed by 4 bases and V by 5 bases; bases with no gene match: 10.

The chain carries TRBV10-3 and TRBJ1-2, with D perhaps matching TRBD1 (6 bases). The CDR3 is 13 amino acids. Trimming stripped 5 bases from V and 6 bases from J, with 13 bases between. CDR1 ENHRY and CDR2 SYGVKD come from the germline V gene. The chain's CDR3 is CAISFFRQDGYTF. The CDR3, as DNA: TGTGCCATCAGTTTCTTCCGACAGGATGGCTACACCTTC.

This clone showed up just a few times. This sequence joins TRBV5-1 and TRBJ1-1; D perhaps matches TRBD1 (5 bases). The germline gives CDR1 SGHRS, CDR2 YFSETQ. CDR3 size: 13 residues. The V end lost 0 bases, the J end lost 11 bases, and 14 bases lay between the germline ends. As DNA, the CDR3 is TGCGCCAGCAGCTTGGAGGACACGCTTATGGCTTTCTTT. Translation: CASSLEDTLMAFF.

This chain connects TRBV5-1 to TRBJ2-5, with TRBD2 identical over 15 bases. The CDR3 has 16 amino acids. Losses at the gene ends were 4 bases for V and 4 bases for J; bases not matched to a gene: 5. Germline CDR1 reads SGHRS; CDR2 reads YFSETQ. The CDR3 loop reads CASSPRTSGGVETQYF. CDR3 nucleotide sequence: TGCGCCAGCAGCCCACGGACTAGCGGGGGGGTAGAGACCCAGTACTTC.

This rearrangement joins TRBV2 to TRBJ1-6; no clear D gene. V shed 5 bases and J shed 6 bases, with 8 bases lying between them. The CDR3 is made up of 13 amino acids. Germline-derived CDR1 and CDR2 are SNHLY and FYNNEI. Here the CDR3 DNA reads TGTGCCAGCAGTAAACTCCTTAATTCACCCCTCCACTTT. Encoded protein: CASSKLLNSPLHF.

This chain uses TRBV7-6 with TRBJ1-6; no reliable D call. V dropped 5 bases and J dropped 8 bases, with 19 bases sitting between them. CDR3 length: 16 residues. In germline, CDR1 is SGHVS, CDR2 FNYEAQ. CDR3 in amino acids: CASSDSPVVGDSPLHF. CDR3 DNA: TGTGCCAGCAGCGATTCCCCGGTCGTCGGGGATTCACCCCTCCACTTT.